This entry describes one T cell receptor (beta chain). The CDR3 is made up of 14 amino acids. Germline CDR1 GTSNPN, CDR2 SVGIG (reference sequence). V was shortened by 0 bases and J by 5 bases, with 13 bases between the two germline ends. Random-hexamer reverse transcription was applied to roughly 0.5 to 1 ug RNA. An immunoSEQ multiplex PCR amplified TCR beta CDR3 over 54 Vbeta and 13 Jbeta. One entry per CDR3 protein, called by TCRdb with MiXCR from the immunoSEQ multiplex PCR reads. Of 150,000 to 200,000 distinct CDR3 sequences in the sample, roughly 90% were seen once. The data are from a study of CD8 T cells in Susac syndrome.

The sequenced sample consisted of CD4+ T cells from PBMCs. V and J are TRBV30 and TRBJ2-5, with D perhaps matching TRBD1 or TRBD2 (5 bases each). The source of this sequence is a human donor with Susac syndrome. CDR3 amino acids: CAWSVIRGRETQYF. In DNA, the CDR3 is TGTGCCTGGAGTGTAATCCGGGGCCGGGAGACCCAGTACTTC.